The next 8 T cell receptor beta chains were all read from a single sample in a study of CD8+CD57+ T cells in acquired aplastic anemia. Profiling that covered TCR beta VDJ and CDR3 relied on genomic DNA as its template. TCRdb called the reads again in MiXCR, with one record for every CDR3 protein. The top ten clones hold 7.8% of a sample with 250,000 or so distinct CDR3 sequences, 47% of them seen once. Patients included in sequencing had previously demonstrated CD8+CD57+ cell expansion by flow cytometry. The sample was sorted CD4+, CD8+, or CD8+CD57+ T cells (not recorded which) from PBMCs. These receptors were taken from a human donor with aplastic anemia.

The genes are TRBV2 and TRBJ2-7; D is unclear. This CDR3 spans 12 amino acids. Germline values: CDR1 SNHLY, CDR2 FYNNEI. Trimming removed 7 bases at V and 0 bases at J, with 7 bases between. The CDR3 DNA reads TGTGCCAGCAAGGATGGCTCCTACGAGCAGTACTTC. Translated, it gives CASKDGSYEQYF.

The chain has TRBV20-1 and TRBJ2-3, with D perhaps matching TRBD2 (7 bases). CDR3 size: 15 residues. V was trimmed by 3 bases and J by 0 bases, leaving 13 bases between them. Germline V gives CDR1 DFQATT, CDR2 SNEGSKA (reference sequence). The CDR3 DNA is TGCAGTGCTAGGCCGGGGGGCACTAGCACAGATACGCAGTATTTT. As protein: CSARPGGTSTDTQYF.

Here the CDR3 reads CASSSTGSRFF. The CDR3 coding sequence is TGTGCCAGCAGTTCGACAGGAAGTCGGTTCTTT. V and J are TRBV12-3 or TRBV12-4 and TRBJ1-1; perhaps TRBD1 as D (6 bases). Trimming pared 4 bases from V and 14 bases from J, leaving 14 bases between. The CDR3 totals 11 residues.

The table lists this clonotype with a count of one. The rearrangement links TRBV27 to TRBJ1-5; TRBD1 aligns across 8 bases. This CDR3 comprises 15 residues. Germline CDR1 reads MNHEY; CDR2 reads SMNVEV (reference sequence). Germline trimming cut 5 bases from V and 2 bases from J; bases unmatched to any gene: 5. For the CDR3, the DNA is TGTGCCAGCAGTCTCCACAGGGGGGGCAATCAGCCCCAGCATTTT. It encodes CASSLHRGGNQPQHF.

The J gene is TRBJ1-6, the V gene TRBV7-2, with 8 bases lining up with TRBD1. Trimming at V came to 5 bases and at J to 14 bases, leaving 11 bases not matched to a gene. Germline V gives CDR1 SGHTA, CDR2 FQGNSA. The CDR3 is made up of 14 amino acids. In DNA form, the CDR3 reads TGTGCCAGCAGCATCTTTCAGGGGGCGGATGCCCTCCACTTT. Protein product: CASSIFQGADALHF.

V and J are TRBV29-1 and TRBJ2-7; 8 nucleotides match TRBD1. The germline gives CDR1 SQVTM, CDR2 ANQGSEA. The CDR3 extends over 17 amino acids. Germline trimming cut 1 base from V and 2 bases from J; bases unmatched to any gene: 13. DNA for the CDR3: TGCAGCGTTGAAGCAAGCATCGGACAGGGAAGGGCCTACGAGCAGTACTTC. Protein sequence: CSVEASIGQGRAYEQYF.

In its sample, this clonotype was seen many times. The CDR3 sequence: CASSFRQGYEQYF. In DNA form, the CDR3 reads TGTGCCAGCAGCTTCCGACAGGGCTACGAGCAGTACTTC. The chain employs TRBV7-8 and TRBJ2-7; TRBD1 matches 7 bases. V trimming: 3 bases; J trimming: 3 bases; junction bases outside the gene matches: 2. Looked up from germline, CDR1 is SGHVS and CDR2 is FQNEAQ. The CDR3 sequence is 13 residues long.

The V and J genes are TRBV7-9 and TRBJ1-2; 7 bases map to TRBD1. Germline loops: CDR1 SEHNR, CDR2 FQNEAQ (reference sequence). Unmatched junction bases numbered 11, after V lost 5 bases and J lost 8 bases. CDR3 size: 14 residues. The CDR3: CASSRTGPLGGYTF. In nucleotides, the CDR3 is TGTGCCAGCAGCCGGACAGGCCCCCTTGGAGGCTACACCTTC.